Reported below is one T cell receptor (beta chain). This clonotype was found many times. Its target antigen remains unknown. No base qualities exist here, and no much larger clone lies one base off it. Set within a cohort of healthcare workers in London, UK, this nested case-control study involved weekly PCR testing of nasopharyngeal swabs along with blood sampling. Healthcare workers were enrolled in the week of the UK lockdown, from 23 to 31 March 2020, and were followed every week for up to roughly 16 weeks. These data are taken from a study of early T cells in non-severe SARS-CoV-2 infection (dated by TCRdb to the early 2020s). Describing the broader study: Because TCR sequencing was done on bulk RNA from unsorted whole blood, the alpha and beta chains could not be paired.

Overall results and qualifications from the work: VDJdb matching was skewed toward anti-spike CD8 responses and likely underestimated virus-specific expansions by missing private and CD4 specificities.

Library prep was done by 5' RACE. The sequencer was a NextSeq 500. Unique molecular identifiers were attached to individual cDNA molecules in the TCR library protocol so that sequencing error and PCR bias could be corrected. TCR alpha and beta chains were both sequenced, and the abundances of alpha and beta sequences in each sample were closely correlated with each other. Per the source publication's procedure: Decombinator V4 was used to perform V gene, J gene and CDR3 annotation of TCR sequences. TCRs were defined as expanded if a significant change between any two time points was detected under a Poisson model with p below 0.0001. TCR abundances were normalised to the total number of TCRs sequenced per sample and were expressed as counts per million. MAIT TCRs were defined by TRAV1-2 paired with TRAJ12, TRAJ20 or TRAJ33, and iNKT TCRs by TRAV10 paired with TRAJ18. VDJdb, accessed 1 November 2021, was searched for CMV, EBV and SARS-CoV-2 annotated TCRs, with TCRs annotated for multiple antigens excluded. The public reads were reprocessed in TCRdb via fastp at Q25 and MiXCR, keeping in-frame beta chains. Duplicate CDR3 protein sequences are folded into a single record with the most common DNA and genes. It is TCRdb's table, rather than the study itself, that gives the V and J calls and clone size. The sample yields 65,000 to 80,000 distinct CDR3 sequences; about 13% were counted once. Jointly, the top ten make up 0.95% to 1.3% of the sample.

The germline V gene (reference sequence) sets CDR1 to LNHNV and CDR2 to YYDKDF. The CDR3, cysteine through phenylalanine, is 13 amino acids long. CDR3 DNA is the only sequence kept; it has 39 bases, read in frame from the first base. After removal of 8 bases from V and 2 bases from J, the junction retains 1 base not matched to a gene. The sequence derives from an adult who was a healthcare worker with PCR-confirmed SARS-CoV-2 infection or an uninfected control (not recorded which). The receptor chain draws on TRBV15 and TRBJ2-1; 9 bases in the junction line up with TRBD2. What was sequenced was whole blood. The bases read TGTGCCACCGCGGGGGGGCCCTACAATGAGCAGTTCTTC. This is translated as CATAGGPYNEQFF.